The clone carrying this T cell receptor (beta chain) was seen repeatedly, ten times or more. The sample originates from a study of regulatory T cells in long-lasting Graves disease. Time point: newly diagnosed GD, antithyroid drugs for less than 3 months. From RNA extracted from PBMCs, the TCR library was made. Relying on iRepertoire HTBI primers and Arm-PCR of CDR3 regions, the team built TCR beta libraries. TCRdb fed the multiplex PCR reads into MiXCR, producing one record per CDR3 protein. The sample holds roughly 260,000 distinct CDR3 sequences, 15% to 20% seen once. These data also formed part of another study, on T cells in Graves' hyperthyroidism and ophthalmopathy.

Sequenced here: peripheral blood mononuclear cells (PBMCs), sampled at new diagnosis, from a patient treated with antithyroid drugs. The receptor comes from a woman aged 25 to 39 with Graves disease.

The CDR3 loop reads CASTRDRVAFF. In DNA, the CDR3 is TGCGCCAGCACCCGTGACAGGGTCGCTTTCTTT. The V and J genes are TRBV5-1 and TRBJ1-1, with TRBD1 matching over 7 bases. The junction had 7 bases not matched to a gene; V was cut back by 6 bases and J by 11 bases. The CDR3 is 11 amino acids. The germline V gene encodes CDR1 SGHRS and CDR2 YFSETQ.